This entry lists 20 T cell receptor beta chains sequenced from one sample in a study of blood T cells in healthy people across ages. Then a second PCR, running roughly 7 to 11 cycles, was carried out with a sample-barcoded 5' primer and a J-beta primer mix. One entry per CDR3 protein results from TCRdb running MiXCR on the 5' RACE reads. The table has roughly 1,000,000 distinct CDR3 sequences, around 27% seen once. A further study also used this sample, focusing on T cells of mothers and their children.

Input material: blood. The receptor set was obtained from a girl aged 2-10 years in good health.

The chain carries TRBV29-1 and TRBJ2-1; TRBD2 agrees at 7 bases. Trimming at V came to 7 bases and at J to 6 bases, leaving 15 bases not matched to a gene. Germline CDR1 reads SQVTM; CDR2 reads ANQGSEA. CDR3 length: 15 residues. In DNA, the CDR3 is TGCAGCGGGAGCGGGGAGCCCTCTCTTGTCAATGAGCAGTTCTTC. Translating gives CSGSGEPSLVNEQFF.

This clonotype showed up just a few times. This chain connects TRBV7-2 to TRBJ1-4; D not certain. Germline V gene lookup returns CDR1 SGHTA and CDR2 FQGNSA. The CDR3 consists of 15 residues. Between the trimmed V and J ends, which lost 4 bases and 0 bases, there was a span of 9 bases. In nucleotides, the CDR3 is TGTGCCAGCAGCTCCCCCCGGGCAACTAATGAAAAACTGTTTTTT. As protein: CASSSPRATNEKLFF. Together with reference TRBV7-2 and TRBJ1-4, the CDR3 gives the full variable domain: GAGVSQSPSNKVTEKGKDVELRCDPISGHTALYWYRQSLGQGLEFLIYFQGNSAPDKSGLPSDRFSAERTGGSVSTLTIQRTQQEDSAVYLCASSSPRATNEKLFFGSGTQLSVL.

The CDR3 nucleotides read TGCGCCAGCAGCCAAGAGACTGGGGGGTACGAGCAGTACTTC. Its protein product is CASSQETGGYEQYF. This rearrangement joins TRBV4-1 to TRBJ2-5; tentatively, D is TRBD2 (6 bases). The closer fit of TRBJ2-7 to the DNA end suggests the J call may be wrong. The CDR3 runs to 14 residues. From germline, CDR1 is MGHRA and CDR2 YSYEKL.

This chain connects TRBV5-1 to TRBJ2-7; TRBD2 aligns across 8 bases. The junction had 9 bases not matched to a gene; V was cut back by 0 bases and J by 4 bases. In germline, CDR1 is SGHRS, CDR2 YFSETQ. The CDR3 has 16 residues. As DNA, the CDR3 is TGCGCCAGCAGCTTGGAAGCGGGAGAACCAAGTTACGAGCAGTACTTC. Its protein is CASSLEAGEPSYEQYF. The full variable domain, in which reference TRBV5-1 and TRBJ2-7 provide the parts outside the CDR3, is KAGVTQTPRYLIKTRGQQVTLSCSPISGHRSVSWYQQTPGQGLQFLFEYFSETQRNKGNFPGRFSGRQFSNSRSEMNVSTLELGDSALYLCASSLEAGEPSYEQYFGPGTRLTVT.

V usage is TRBV20-1 and J usage is TRBJ1-2; perhaps TRBD1 as D (5 bases). The germline V gene encodes CDR1 DFQATT and CDR2 SNEGSKA (reference sequence). The CDR3 has 17 amino acids. With 1 base removed from V and 0 bases from J, the gap between germline ends came to 18 bases. Written as DNA, the CDR3 is TGCAGTGCTAGAGTGGTTCGAGGGACCGGAGCTAACTATGGCTACACCTTC. It yields the protein CSARVVRGTGANYGYTF.

V usage is TRBV5-1 and J usage is TRBJ2-5; the match to TRBD1 covers 8 bases. The DNA end lines up better with TRBJ2-7; the J call may be wrong. CDR1 and CDR2 from the germline V gene are SGHRS and YFSETQ. The CDR3 runs to 13 residues. CDR3: CASSPPGGNEQYF. DNA for the CDR3: TGCGCCAGCTCCCCCCCAGGGGGCAACGAGCAGTACTTC.

The chain couples TRBV27 to TRBJ2-4; D is uncertain. The CDR3 has 13 residues. Between the trimmed V and J ends, which lost 0 bases and 6 bases, there was a span of 6 bases. CDR1 and CDR2 from the germline V gene are MNHEY and SMNVEV (reference sequence). CDR3 region: CASSLSRRNIQYF. In DNA form, the CDR3 reads TGTGCCAGCAGTTTATCCCGTAGAAACATTCAGTACTTC.

This clonotype turned up a few times. The chain employs TRBV28 and TRBJ2-1; 8 nucleotides agree with TRBD2. Looked up from germline, CDR1 is MDHEN and CDR2 is SYDVKM. J gave up 4 bases and V 2 bases, and 7 bases lay outside the gene matches. CDR3 length: 16 amino acids. The CDR3 DNA follows: TGTGCCAGCAGTTTACTCGGGACTAGTCTGTACAATGAGCAGTTCTTC. As protein: CASSLLGTSLYNEQFF.

The chain is built from TRBV20-1 and TRBJ1-1; D perhaps matches TRBD1 (5 bases). The CDR3 consists of 16 residues. V lost 0 bases and J 4 bases, leaving 18 bases between the germline ends. Germline V gene lookup returns CDR1 DFQATT and CDR2 SNEGSKA (reference sequence). DNA of the CDR3: TGCAGTGCTAGAGATTTCCAAGGTGGGACGGGCACTGAAGCTTTCTTT. It codes for CSARDFQGGTGTEAFF.

V usage is TRBV5-1 and J usage is TRBJ1-4, with D possibly being TRBD1 (6 bases). This CDR3 is built from 15 residues. Trimming removed 4 bases at V and 4 bases at J, with 14 bases between. The germline V gene has CDR1 SGHRS and CDR2 YFSETQ. This CDR3 reads CASSAGQTINEKLFF. As DNA, the CDR3 is TGCGCCAGCAGCGCCGGACAGACGATTAATGAAAAACTGTTTTTT.

This clonotype was found a few times. This chain uses TRBV3-1 with TRBJ1-1; tentative D call: TRBD1 (5 bases). V lost 6 bases and J 8 bases, leaving 16 bases between the germline ends. This CDR3 contains 13 residues. Germline loops: CDR1 LGHDT, CDR2 YNNKEL (reference sequence). CDR3 sequence: CASSPGGMREAFF. DNA of the CDR3: TGTGCCAGCAGTCCCGGGGGTATGAGAGAAGCTTTCTTT.

This clonotype was seen a few times. J is TRBJ1-2 and V is TRBV25-1, with unresolved D. V shed 2 bases and J shed 8 bases, with 12 bases lying between them. Germline V gene data show CDR1 as MGHDK and CDR2 as SYGVNS. The CDR3 has 13 residues. CDR3 sequence (DNA): TGTGCCAGCAGTGAAAGCCCCCGGCTAGGCTACACCTTC. It codes for CASSESPRLGYTF.

In this sample, this clonotype turned up a few times. The chain recombines TRBV6-5 with TRBJ1-6; TRBD1 matches 8 bases. Germline loops: CDR1 MNHEY, CDR2 SVGAGI. Trimming at V came to 6 bases and at J to 7 bases, leaving 5 bases not matched to a gene. The CDR3 totals 14 residues. The CDR3 DNA reads TGTGCCAGCAGGGTGACAGGGGTCAATTCACCCCTCCACTTT. Translated, it gives CASRVTGVNSPLHF.

This clonotype was seen a few times. At one of its ends the junction is not consistent with the germline gene, which may arise from a read error. The chain employs TRBV15 and TRBJ1-4; 7 bases match TRBD1. Germline CDR1 is LNHNV and CDR2 is YYDKDF (reference sequence). CDR3 length equals 16 residues. The CDR3 DNA is TGTGCCGCCAGCAGAGACACCCCGGACAGGAATGAAAAACTGTTTTTT. This gives the protein CAASRDTPDRNEKLFF.

The chain recombines TRBV20-1 with TRBJ2-5; D uncertain. CDR1 DFQATT and CDR2 SNEGSKA come from the germline V gene (reference sequence). There are 15 residues in the CDR3. Trimming pared 0 bases from V and 3 bases from J, leaving 14 bases between. The CDR3 spells CSAREVVPPEETQYF. In DNA form, the CDR3 reads TGCAGTGCTAGAGAGGTCGTTCCCCCCGAAGAGACCCAGTACTTC.

V and J are TRBV27 and TRBJ2-7, with unresolved D. This CDR3 has 14 amino acids. Germline lookup yields CDR1 MNHEY and CDR2 SMNVEV (reference sequence). The V and J ends lost 1 base and 2 bases respectively, with 9 bases between them. CDR3 amino acids: CASSLYSRAYEQYF. CDR3 DNA: TGTGCCAGCAGTTTATACAGCAGAGCCTACGAGCAGTACTTC.

This clonotype occurred a few times. J is TRBJ1-1 and V is TRBV29-1; weak D call: TRBD1 (6 bases). Germline values: CDR1 SQVTM, CDR2 ANQGSEA. Trimming shortened V by 8 bases and J by 6 bases, and 16 bases separated the two germline ends. The CDR3 runs 12 residues. The CDR3 loop is CSTALQGPEAFF. The CDR3 DNA is TGCAGCACCGCCCTACAGGGTCCTGAAGCTTTCTTT.

This clonotype turned up a few times. V gene TRBV20-1 combines with J gene TRBJ2-5, with D possibly TRBD2 on 5 matching bases. The length of the CDR3 is 13 residues. From germline, CDR1 is DFQATT and CDR2 SNEGSKA (reference sequence). Trimming cost V 6 bases and J 5 bases, with 16 bases left between them. The CDR3: CSATQTILETQYF. The CDR3 coding sequence is TGCAGTGCCACCCAGACTATCTTGGAGACCCAGTACTTC.

This rearrangement joins TRBV12-3 or TRBV12-4 to TRBJ1-2, with unresolved D. This CDR3 has 15 residues. V shed 6 bases and J shed 0 bases, with 14 bases lying between them. The CDR3 DNA reads TGTGCCAGCAGCCACGGGCTCAATACTAACTATGGCTACACCTTC. It codes for CASSHGLNTNYGYTF.

This clonotype was counted between two and nine times. At one of its ends the junction is not consistent with the germline gene, which may arise from a read error. The chain combines TRBV7-2 with TRBJ1-5; D unclear. This CDR3 spans 15 amino acids. Germline V gene sequence: CDR1 SGHTA, CDR2 FQGNSA. The CDR3 nucleotides are TGTGCCAGCAGCTTATTCGCGCCAGGCAACCAGCCCCAGCATTTT. Residues: CASSLFAPGNQPQHF. Combining the CDR3 with reference TRBV7-2 and TRBJ1-5 gives the whole variable domain GAGVSQSPSNKVTEKGKDVELRCDPISGHTALYWYRQSLGQGLEFLIYFQGNSAPDKSGLPSDRFSAERTGGSVSTLTIQRTQQEDSAVYLCASSLFAPGNQPQHFGDGTRLSIL.